This T cell receptor (beta chain) was obtained from a study of long-term antiretroviral therapy in people with HIV. Whole-study results and caveats: Once patients were on ART, diversity went higher but still fell short of transplant donor controls.

Before DNA extraction, roughly 0.95-10 million cryopreserved PBMC were held in the samples. With survey level as its setting, the immunoSEQ assay was v3.0. Assay used: immunoSEQ multiplex PCR; TCRdb lists only in-frame clones, some missing. The profile shows 20,000 or so clones, approximately 82% of them singletons. This clone appeared once. Its antigen is still unknown. Germline V gene lookup returns CDR1 MDHEN and CDR2 SYDVKM. V shed 0 bases and J shed 0 bases, with 21 bases lying between them. The CDR3 is made up of 20 amino acids. The source was unsorted PBMCs, collected 0.2 years after starting antiretroviral therapy. This clonotype originated in a woman in her thirties with HIV. J is TRBJ1-5 and V is TRBV28; D unresolved. The CDR3 here is CASSLWLFWAQRHSNQPQHF. The DNA of the CDR3 is TGTGCCAGCAGTTTATGGTTGTTTTGGGCACAGAGGCATAGCAATCAGCCCCAGCATTTT.